A selection of T cell receptor beta chains follows, all from one sample in a study of breast tumors, draining lymph nodes, adjacent tissues. TCRdb ran MiXCR on the multiplex PCR reads and lists one entry per CDR3 protein. The sample holds roughly 220,000 distinct CDR3 sequences, around 34% seen once. Sequenced material: axillary lymph node tissue. The receptor set was obtained from a female donor with breast cancer. Some clones in this sample may be carry-over from other donors' samples. Both conserved end residues are part of each CDR3. The D gene is left open where the match is weak. Only some rows state a clone size, as once, few, many or a class for expanded clones.

abundance,v_gene,d_gene,j_gene,CDR3nt,CDR3aa
.,TRBV14,.,TRBJ2-5,.,CASSPIWIFGSGTQYF
.,TRBV4-1,.,TRBJ1-2,TGCGCCAGCAGCCAAGATCGGGTGGCCAACTATGGCTACACCTTC,CASSQDRVANYGYTF
many,TRBV6-6,TRBD2,TRBJ2-3,TGTGCCAGCCGGCGACTAGCGAAAGGGGATACGCAGTATTTT,CASRRLAKGDTQYF
few,TRBV2,.,TRBJ2-1,TGTGCCAGCAACCGACAGGCCAGCTCCTACAATGAGCAGTTCTTC,CASNRQASSYNEQFF
many,TRBV20-1,.,TRBJ2-5,TGCAGTGCCAACCTCGGGGCTTCCCAGTCCTTC,CSANLGASQSF
.,TRBV18,.,TRBJ2-5,TGTGCCAGCTCACCACGGCTGTTCCAAGAGACCCAGTACTTC,CASSPRLFQETQYF
many,TRBV20-1,TRBD1,TRBJ1-2,TGCAGTGCTAGAGATGGACAGGGAACTAGGGGCTACACCTTC,CSARDGQGTRGYTF
many,TRBV7-9,TRBD2,TRBJ2-7,TGTGCCAGCAGCGAGACTAGCGGGCCGAGCTCCTACGAGCAGTACTTC,CASSETSGPSSYEQYF
few,TRBV13,TRBD2,TRBJ2-1,TGTGCCAGCAGCACCCCCCTAGCGGGAGGGCCGGAAGAGCAGTTCTTC,CASSTPLAGGPEEQFF
many,TRBV20-1,.,TRBJ2-7,TGCAGTGCTAGCCTCGGCGGCTACGAGCAGTACTTC,CSASLGGYEQYF
.,TRBV5-4,TRBD1,TRBJ2-1,TGTGCCAGCAGCTTGAAGCCGGGACAGGGGGCGGGATACAATGAGCAGTTCTTC,CASSLKPGQGAGYNEQFF
many,TRBV7-9,.,TRBJ1-3,TGTGCCAGCAGCTACGGACACACCTCTGGAAACACCATATATTTT,CASSYGHTSGNTIYF
many,TRBV3-1,TRBD1,TRBJ2-7,TGTGCCAGCAGCCTTAGGGACAGCTACGAGCAGTACTTC,CASSLRDSYEQYF
.,TRBV20-1,.,TRBJ1-1,TGCAGTGCTTTGACAGGAAGGACTGAAGCTTTCTTT,CSALTGRTEAFF
few,TRBV7-2,TRBD2,TRBJ2-1,TGTGCCAGCAGCTGGTTAGCGGGAGGGAATTCCTACAATGAGCAGTTCTTC,CASSWLAGGNSYNEQFF
many,TRBV7-2,.,TRBJ2-7,TGTGCCAGCAGCTCCCCCTCGCAGGGAAGGGGCTTGGGCTTC,CASSSPSQGRGLGF
many,TRBV10-1,.,TRBJ1-3,TGCGCCAGCAGTGAAGTAGGGTATGGAAACACCATATATTTT,CASSEVGYGNTIYF
few,TRBV6-1,TRBD1,TRBJ2-7,TGTGCCAGCAGGGGACAGGGGACATCCTACGAGCAGTACTTC,CASRGQGTSYEQYF
many,TRBV19,.,TRBJ2-7,TGTGCCAGTAGTTCCCCAAGCTACGAGCAGTACTTC,CASSSPSYEQYF
.,TRBV28,TRBD2,TRBJ2-3,TGTGCCAGCAGTCCCTTAGCGGGGCCCCGAGGTACGCAGTATTTT,CASSPLAGPRGTQYF
.,TRBV20-1,.,TRBJ2-7,TGCAGTGCTAGAGATGGAGGCAGCTCCTACGAGCAGTACTTC,CSARDGGSSYEQYF
many,TRBV20-1,.,TRBJ2-7,TGCAGTCCATACAGGAATTCCTACGAGCAGTACTTC,CSPYRNSYEQYF
once,TRBV27,.,TRBJ1-1,TGTGCCAGCAGTCCTCAGGGGATCGGCACTGAAGCTTTCTTT,CASSPQGIGTEAFF
many,TRBV6-6,TRBD1,TRBJ2-7,TGTGCCAGCAGTCACCCCGGACAGGGGGCCTACGAGCAGTACTTC,CASSHPGQGAYEQYF
many,TRBV5-8,.,TRBJ1-2,TGTGCCAGCAGCTTGGGCGGACCCCTAGTTTATGGCTACACCTTC,CASSLGGPLVYGYTF
.,TRBV3-1,.,TRBJ1-2,TGTGCCAGCAGACCCGAAGGCGTCAAAAGCTATGGCTACACCTTC,CASRPEGVKSYGYTF
.,TRBV10-3,TRBD2,TRBJ2-7,TGTGCCATCAGGGGACTAGCGGGCTCCTCCTACGAGCAGTACTTC,CAIRGLAGSSYEQYF
many,TRBV2,.,TRBJ2-7,TGTGCCAGCAGCGCAAAAAAAGAGCAGTACTTC,CASSAKKEQYF
many,TRBV24-1,.,TRBJ1-5,TGTGCCACCAGTGATTCCCGGACACTTAGCAATCAGCCCCAGCATTTT,CATSDSRTLSNQPQHF
many,TRBV7-9,.,TRBJ2-3,TGTGCCAGCAGCTTATCCGTTGGCAGGGAGACAGATACGCAGTATTTT,CASSLSVGRETDTQYF
many,TRBV19,.,TRBJ2-7,TGTGCCAGTAGTATTCGACGAGAACACGAGCAGTACTTC,CASSIRREHEQYF
.,TRBV19,TRBD1,TRBJ1-5,TGTGCCAGTACCAGCCTACAGGGGGGCGATCAGCCCCAGCATTTT,CASTSLQGGDQPQHF
many,TRBV7-8,TRBD1,TRBJ1-2,TGTGCCAGCAGCTTAGCGGGACAGACTAACTATGGCTACCCCTTC,CASSLAGQTNYGYPF
many,TRBV20-1,.,TRBJ2-3,TGCAGTGCTATCACCCCTCCCGGACAGTTCTCTCAGGTTACGCAGTATTTT,CSAITPPGQFSQVTQYF
many,TRBV6-1,TRBD1,TRBJ1-6,TGTGCCATCACAGCCGGGACAGGGGTTTCACCCCTCCACTTT,CAITAGTGVSPLHF
many,TRBV20-1,TRBD2,TRBJ2-3,TGCAGTGCTATCCTAGCGGGAGTAACCACAGATACGCAGTATTTT,CSAILAGVTTDTQYF
many,TRBV14,.,TRBJ2-1,TGTGCCAGCAGTCCATCCTTTAACCCTAATGAGCAGTTCTTC,CASSPSFNPNEQFF
.,TRBV24-1,TRBD1,TRBJ2-7,TGTGCCACCGCAGCCCTTGGGGACAGGGTCCCCTACGAGCAGTACTTC,CATAALGDRVPYEQYF
.,TRBV9,.,TRBJ1-6,TGTGCCAGCAGCGTCGGACGGGTGGACAATCCCAATTCACCCCTCCACTTT,CASSVGRVDNPNSPLHF